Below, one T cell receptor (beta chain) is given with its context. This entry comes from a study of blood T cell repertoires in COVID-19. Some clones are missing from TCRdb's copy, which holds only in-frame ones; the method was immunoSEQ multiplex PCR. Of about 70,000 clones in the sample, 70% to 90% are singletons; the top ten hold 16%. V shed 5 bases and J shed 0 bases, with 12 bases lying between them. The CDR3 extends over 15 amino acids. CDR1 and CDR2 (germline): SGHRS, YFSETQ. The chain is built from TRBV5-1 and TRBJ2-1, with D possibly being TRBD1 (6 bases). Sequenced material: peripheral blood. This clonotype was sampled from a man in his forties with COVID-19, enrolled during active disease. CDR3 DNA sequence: TGCGCCAGCAGTTCCGACAGGAGCTCCTACAATGAGCAGTTCTTC. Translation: CASSSDRSSYNEQFF.